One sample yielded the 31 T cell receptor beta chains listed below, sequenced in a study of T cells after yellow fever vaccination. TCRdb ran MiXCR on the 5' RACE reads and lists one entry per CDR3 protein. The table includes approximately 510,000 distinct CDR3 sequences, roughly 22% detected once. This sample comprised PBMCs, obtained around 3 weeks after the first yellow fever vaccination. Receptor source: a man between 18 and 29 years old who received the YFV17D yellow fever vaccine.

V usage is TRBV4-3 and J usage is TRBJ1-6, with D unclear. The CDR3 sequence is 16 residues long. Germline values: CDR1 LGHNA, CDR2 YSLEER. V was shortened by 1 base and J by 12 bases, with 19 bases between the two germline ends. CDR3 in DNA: TGCGCCAGCAGCCAAGCCTTCGGGCGCCTGGGAAAACCCCTCCACTTT. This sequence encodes CASSQAFGRLGKPLHF.

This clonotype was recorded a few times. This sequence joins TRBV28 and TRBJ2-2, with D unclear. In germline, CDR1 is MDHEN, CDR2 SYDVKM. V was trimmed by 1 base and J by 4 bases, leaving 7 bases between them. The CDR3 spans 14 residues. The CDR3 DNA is TGTGCCAGCAGTTTATTTCATCCCACCGGGGAGCTGTTTTTT. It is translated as CASSLFHPTGELFF.

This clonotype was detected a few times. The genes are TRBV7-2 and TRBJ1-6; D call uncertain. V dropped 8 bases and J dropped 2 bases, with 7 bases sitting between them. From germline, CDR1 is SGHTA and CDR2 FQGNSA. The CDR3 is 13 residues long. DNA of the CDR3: TGTGCCAGCGCACCCGCCTATAATTCACCCCTCCACTTT. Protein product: CASAPAYNSPLHF. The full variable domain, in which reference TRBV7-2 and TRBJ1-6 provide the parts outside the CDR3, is GAGVSQSPSNKVTEKGKDVELRCDPISGHTALYWYRQSLGQGLEFLIYFQGNSAPDKSGLPSDRFSAERTGGSVSTLTIQRTQQEDSAVYLCASAPAYNSPLHFGNGTRLTVT.

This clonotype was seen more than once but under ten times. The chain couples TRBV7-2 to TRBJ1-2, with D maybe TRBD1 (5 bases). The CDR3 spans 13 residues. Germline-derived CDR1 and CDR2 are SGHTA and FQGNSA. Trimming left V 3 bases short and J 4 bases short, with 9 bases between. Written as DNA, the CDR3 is TGTGCCAGCAGCTTGACCGACAGCTATGGCTACACCTTC. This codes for CASSLTDSYGYTF.

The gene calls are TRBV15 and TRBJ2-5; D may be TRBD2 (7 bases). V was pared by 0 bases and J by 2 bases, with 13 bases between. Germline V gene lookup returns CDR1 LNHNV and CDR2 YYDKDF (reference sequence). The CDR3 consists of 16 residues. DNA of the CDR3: TGTGCCACCAGCAGAGAAGGGGGGGCGATGCAAGAGACCCAGTACTTC. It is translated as CATSREGGAMQETQYF.

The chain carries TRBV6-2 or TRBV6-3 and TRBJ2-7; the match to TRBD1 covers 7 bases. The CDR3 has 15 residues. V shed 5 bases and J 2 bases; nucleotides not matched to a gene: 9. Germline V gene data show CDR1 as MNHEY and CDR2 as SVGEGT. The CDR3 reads CASSRTGSFTYEQYV. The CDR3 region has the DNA TGTGCCAGCAGTAGGACAGGATCATTTACCTACGAGCAGTACGTC.

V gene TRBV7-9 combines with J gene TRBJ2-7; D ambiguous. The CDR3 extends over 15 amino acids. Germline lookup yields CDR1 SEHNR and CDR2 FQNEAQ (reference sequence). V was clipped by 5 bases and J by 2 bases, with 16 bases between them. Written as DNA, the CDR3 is TGTGCCAGCAGCCCACCACAGACGGCGACCTACGAGCAGTACTTC. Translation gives CASSPPQTATYEQYF. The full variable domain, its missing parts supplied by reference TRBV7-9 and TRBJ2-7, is DTGVSQNPRHKITKRGQNVTFRCDPISEHNRLYWYRQTLGQGPEFLTYFQNEAQLEKSRLLSDRFSAERPKGSFSTLEIQRTEQGDSAMYLCASSPPQTATYEQYFGPGTRLTVT.

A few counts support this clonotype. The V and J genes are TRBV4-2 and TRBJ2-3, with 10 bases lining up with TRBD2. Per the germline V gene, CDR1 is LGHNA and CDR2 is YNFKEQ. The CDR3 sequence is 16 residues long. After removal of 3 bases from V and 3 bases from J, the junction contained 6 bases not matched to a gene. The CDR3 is CASSQLSGGATDTQYF. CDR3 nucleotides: TGTGCCAGCAGCCAGTTGAGCGGGGGGGCAACAGATACGCAGTATTTT.

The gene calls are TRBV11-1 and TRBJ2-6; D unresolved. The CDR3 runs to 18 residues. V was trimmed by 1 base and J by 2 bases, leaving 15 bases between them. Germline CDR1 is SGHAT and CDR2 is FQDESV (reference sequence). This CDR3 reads CASSLVMVLAAGANVLTF. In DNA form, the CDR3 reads TGTGCCAGCAGCTTAGTTATGGTCCTTGCCGCTGGGGCCAACGTCCTGACTTTC.

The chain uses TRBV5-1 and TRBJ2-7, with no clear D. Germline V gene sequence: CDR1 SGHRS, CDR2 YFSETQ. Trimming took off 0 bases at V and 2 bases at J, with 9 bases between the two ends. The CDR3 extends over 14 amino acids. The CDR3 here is CASSLAPQTYEQYF. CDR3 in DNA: TGCGCCAGCAGCTTGGCCCCACAGACCTACGAGCAGTACTTC.

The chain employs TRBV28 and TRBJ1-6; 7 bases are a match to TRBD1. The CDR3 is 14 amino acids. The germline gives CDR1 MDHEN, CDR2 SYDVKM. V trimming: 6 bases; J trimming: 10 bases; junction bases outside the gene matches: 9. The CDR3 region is CASSGQVGLSPLHF. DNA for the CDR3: TGTGCCAGCAGCGGACAGGTGGGTCTATCACCCCTCCACTTT.

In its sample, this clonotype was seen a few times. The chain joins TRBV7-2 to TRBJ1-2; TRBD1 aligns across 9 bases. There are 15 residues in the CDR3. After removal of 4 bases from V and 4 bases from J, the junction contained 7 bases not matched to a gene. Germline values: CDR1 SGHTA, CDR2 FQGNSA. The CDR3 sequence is CASSSGTGIIYGYTF. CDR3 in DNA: TGTGCCAGCAGCTCCGGGACAGGGATTATCTATGGCTACACCTTC.

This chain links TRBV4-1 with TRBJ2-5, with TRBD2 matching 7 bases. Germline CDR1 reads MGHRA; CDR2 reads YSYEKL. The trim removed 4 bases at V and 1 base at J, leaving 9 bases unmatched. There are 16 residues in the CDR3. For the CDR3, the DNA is TGCGCCAGCAGCCGACGGGGGGACTCCTTCCAAGAGACCCAGTACTTC. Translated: CASSRRGDSFQETQYF.

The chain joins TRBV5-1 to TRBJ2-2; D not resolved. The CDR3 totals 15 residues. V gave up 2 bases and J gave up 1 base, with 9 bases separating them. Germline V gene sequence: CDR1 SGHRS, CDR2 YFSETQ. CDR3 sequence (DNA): TGCGCCAGCAGCTTCACCTCTGGGAACACCGGGGAGCTGTTTTTT. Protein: CASSFTSGNTGELFF.

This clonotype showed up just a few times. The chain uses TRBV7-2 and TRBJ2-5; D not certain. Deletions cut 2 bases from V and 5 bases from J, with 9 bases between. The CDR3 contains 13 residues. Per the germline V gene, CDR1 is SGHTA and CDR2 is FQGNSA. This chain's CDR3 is CASSLWLRETQYF. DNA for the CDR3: TGTGCCAGCAGCTTATGGCTGAGGGAGACCCAGTACTTC.

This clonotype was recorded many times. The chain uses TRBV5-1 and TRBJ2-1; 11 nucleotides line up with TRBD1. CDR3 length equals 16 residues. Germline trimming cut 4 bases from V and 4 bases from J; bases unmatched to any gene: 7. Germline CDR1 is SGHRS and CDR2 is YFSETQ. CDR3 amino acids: CASSMTGTGGYNEQFF. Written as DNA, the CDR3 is TGCGCCAGCAGCATGACCGGGACAGGGGGTTACAATGAGCAGTTCTTC.

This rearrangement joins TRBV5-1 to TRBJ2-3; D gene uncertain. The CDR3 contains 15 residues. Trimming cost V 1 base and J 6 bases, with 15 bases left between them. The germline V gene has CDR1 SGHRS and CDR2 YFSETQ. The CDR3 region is CASSLWAGLQDTQYF. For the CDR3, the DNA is TGCGCCAGCAGCTTGTGGGCCGGCCTTCAGGATACGCAGTATTTT.

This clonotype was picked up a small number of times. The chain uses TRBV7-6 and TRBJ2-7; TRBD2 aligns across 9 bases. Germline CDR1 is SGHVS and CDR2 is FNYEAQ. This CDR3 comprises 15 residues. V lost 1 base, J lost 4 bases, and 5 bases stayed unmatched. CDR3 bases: TGTGCCAGCAGCTTAGGGGCTGCGGGGGGGTACGAGCAGTACTTC. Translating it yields CASSLGAAGGYEQYF.

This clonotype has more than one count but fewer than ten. CDR3 loop: CASSFGAREQYF. DNA for the CDR3: TGCGCCAGCAGTTTCGGGGCTCGCGAGCAGTACTTC. This sequence joins TRBV10-2 and TRBJ2-7; either TRBD1 or TRBD2 may supply D (5 bases each). Trimming pared 5 bases from V and 6 bases from J, leaving 11 bases between. The CDR3 extends over 12 amino acids. CDR1 WSHSY and CDR2 SAAADI come from the germline V gene.

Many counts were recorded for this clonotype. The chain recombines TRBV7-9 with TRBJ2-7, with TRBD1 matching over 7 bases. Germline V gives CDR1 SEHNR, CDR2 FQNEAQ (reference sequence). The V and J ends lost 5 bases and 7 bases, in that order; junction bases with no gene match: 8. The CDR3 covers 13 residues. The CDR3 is CASSRTGVEEQYV. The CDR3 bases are TGTGCCAGCAGCCGCACAGGGGTGGAAGAGCAGTACGTC.

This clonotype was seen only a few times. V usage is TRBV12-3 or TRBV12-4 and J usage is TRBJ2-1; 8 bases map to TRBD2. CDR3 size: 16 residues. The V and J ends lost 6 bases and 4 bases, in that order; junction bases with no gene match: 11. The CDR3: CASSPRAGGLYNEQFF. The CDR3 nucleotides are TGTGCCAGCAGCCCCAGGGCGGGGGGTTTGTACAATGAGCAGTTCTTC.

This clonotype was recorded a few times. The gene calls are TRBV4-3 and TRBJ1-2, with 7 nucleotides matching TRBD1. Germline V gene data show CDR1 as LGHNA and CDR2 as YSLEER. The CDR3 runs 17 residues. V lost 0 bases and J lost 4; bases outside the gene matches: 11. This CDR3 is CASSQDWYEGAPYGYTF. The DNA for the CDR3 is TGCGCCAGCAGCCAAGATTGGTACGAGGGGGCCCCCTATGGCTACACCTTC.

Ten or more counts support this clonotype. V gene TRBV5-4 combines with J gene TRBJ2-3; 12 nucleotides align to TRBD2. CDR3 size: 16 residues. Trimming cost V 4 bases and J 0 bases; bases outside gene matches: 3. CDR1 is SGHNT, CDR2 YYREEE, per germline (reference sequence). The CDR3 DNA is TGTGCCAGCAGCGCTGGACTAGCGGGGAGCACAGATACGCAGTATTTT. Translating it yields CASSAGLAGSTDTQYF.

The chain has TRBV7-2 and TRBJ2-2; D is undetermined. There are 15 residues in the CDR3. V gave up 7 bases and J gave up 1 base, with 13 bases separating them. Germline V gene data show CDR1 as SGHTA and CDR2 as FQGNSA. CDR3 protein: CASTIRPGNTGELFF. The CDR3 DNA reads TGTGCCAGCACCATCCGGCCGGGGAACACCGGGGAGCTGTTTTTT.

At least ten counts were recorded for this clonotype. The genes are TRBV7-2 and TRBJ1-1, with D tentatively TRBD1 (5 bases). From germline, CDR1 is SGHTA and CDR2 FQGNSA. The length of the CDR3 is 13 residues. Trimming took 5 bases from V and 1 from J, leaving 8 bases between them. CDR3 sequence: CASSLGQNTEAFF. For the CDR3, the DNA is TGTGCCAGCAGCCTTGGACAGAACACTGAAGCTTTCTTT.

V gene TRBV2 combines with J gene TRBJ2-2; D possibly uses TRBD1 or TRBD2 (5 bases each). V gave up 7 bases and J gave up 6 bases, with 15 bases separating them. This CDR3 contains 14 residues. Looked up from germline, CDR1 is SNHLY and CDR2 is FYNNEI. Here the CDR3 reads CASIRQGRAGELFF. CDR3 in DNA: TGTGCCAGCATTCGGCAGGGACGGGCCGGGGAGCTGTTTTTT.

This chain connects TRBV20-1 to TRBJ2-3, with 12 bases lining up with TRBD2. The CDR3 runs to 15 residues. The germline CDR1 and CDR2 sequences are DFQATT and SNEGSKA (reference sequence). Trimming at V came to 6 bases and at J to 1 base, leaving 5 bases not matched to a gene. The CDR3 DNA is TGCAGTGCAATAAGACTAGCGGGAGGCACAGATACGCAGTATTTT. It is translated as CSAIRLAGGTDTQYF.

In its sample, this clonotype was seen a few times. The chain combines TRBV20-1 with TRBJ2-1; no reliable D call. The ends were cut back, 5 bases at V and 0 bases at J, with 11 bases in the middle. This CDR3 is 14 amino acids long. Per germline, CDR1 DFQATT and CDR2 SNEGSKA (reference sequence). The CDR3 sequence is CSADSASSYNEQFF. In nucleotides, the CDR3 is TGCAGTGCTGACTCGGCGAGCTCCTACAATGAGCAGTTCTTC.

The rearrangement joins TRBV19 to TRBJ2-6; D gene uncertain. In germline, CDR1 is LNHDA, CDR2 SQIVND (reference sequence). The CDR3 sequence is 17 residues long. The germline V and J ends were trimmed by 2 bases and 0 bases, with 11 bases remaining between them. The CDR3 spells CASSISQRHSGANVLTF. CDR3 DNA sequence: TGTGCCAGTAGTATAAGTCAGCGACACTCTGGGGCCAACGTCCTGACTTTC.

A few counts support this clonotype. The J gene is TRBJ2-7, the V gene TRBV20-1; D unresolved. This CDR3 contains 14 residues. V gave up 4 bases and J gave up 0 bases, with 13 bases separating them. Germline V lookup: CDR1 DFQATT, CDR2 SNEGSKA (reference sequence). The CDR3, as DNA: TGCAGTGCTACGGGTCTAGGCAGCTCCTACGAGCAGTACTTC. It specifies CSATGLGSSYEQYF.

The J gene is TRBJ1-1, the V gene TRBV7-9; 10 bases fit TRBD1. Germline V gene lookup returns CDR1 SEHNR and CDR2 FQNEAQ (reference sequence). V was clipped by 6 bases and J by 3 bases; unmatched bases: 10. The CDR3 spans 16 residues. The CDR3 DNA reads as TGTGCCAGCAGACCCGGGACAGGGGCGGAGGACACTGAAGCTTTCTTT. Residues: CASRPGTGAEDTEAFF.